One sample yielded the 28 T cell receptor beta chains listed below, sequenced in a study of tumor and adjacent non-tumor tissue in lung cancer (dated by TCRdb to the late 2010s). The method was multiplex PCR. Sequencing took place on an Illumina HiSeq 2500. Following protocols modified from ARM-PCR, the researchers constructed TCRbeta libraries through three rounds of nested PCR with primers (Table S4). The public reads were run again by TCRdb, first through fastp at Q25 and then through MiXCR, and only productive beta chains were kept. CDR3 protein duplicates are merged, each entry listing the most common genes and DNA. The sample yields 200,000 or so distinct CDR3 sequences; around 70% were counted once. About 25% of the sample goes to the ten largest clones. RNA was isolated from bulk unsorted tissue, and RNA quality was assessed with a NanoDrop ND-1000 and an Agilent 2100. Sequences were obtained from lung tumor tissue. These receptors came from a man aged 60-69 years with non-small cell lung cancer.

Points on this clonotype: A read error is possible here, since a much larger clone lies one base away. This chain joins TRBV6-5 and TRBJ1-2, with 9 bases aligning to TRBD1. This CDR3 is 16 amino acids long. Germline CDR1 and CDR2: MNHEY and SVGAGI. V shed 0 bases and J 1 base; nucleotides not matched to a gene: 3. The CDR3 region is CASSYSGQGLNYGYTF. CDR3 coding DNA: TGTGCCAGCAGTTACTCGGGACAGGGCCTTAACTATGGCTACACCTTC.

On this clonotype: Germline and junction disagree at one end, which may indicate a read error. CDR3 sequence (DNA): TGCACCAGCAGCCAAGGTATACACAGGAACGAAAAACTGTTTTTT. It encodes CTSSQGIHRNEKLFF. V is TRBV4-3 and J is TRBJ1-4; D may be TRBD1 (5 bases). There are 15 residues in the CDR3. Germline CDR1 and CDR2: LGHNA and YSLEER.

The chain recombines TRBV11-2 with TRBJ2-4; 7 bases agree with TRBD2. There are 15 residues in the CDR3. V shed 6 bases, J shed 8 bases, and the junction held 13 bases outside the gene matches. Germline V gene sequence: CDR1 SGHAT, CDR2 FQNNGV. CDR3 nucleotides: TGTGCCAGCAGTTTCCCTAGCGGAATTGGGGACATTCAGTACTTC. Its translation is CASSFPSGIGDIQYF.

Note on this clonotype: A read error is likely, as this CDR3 ends without the conserved phenylalanine or tryptophan. The J gene is TRBJ2-1, the V gene TRBV11-3, with 8 bases that match TRBD2. The CDR3 sequence is 15 residues long. Germline V gene sequence: CDR1 SGHNT, CDR2 YENEEA. Written as DNA, the CDR3 is TGTGCCAGCTGCTTATGCGGGGGGACTTACAATGAGCAGTTCGTC. Amino acids: CASCLCGGTYNEQFV.

Turning to this clonotype: This may be a read error, as it is one base from a much larger clone. The chain is built from TRBV5-5 and TRBJ2-3, with D possibly TRBD2 on 6 matching bases. The germline gives CDR1 SGHKS, CDR2 YYEKEE (reference sequence). The CDR3 consists of 17 residues. CDR3 nucleotides: TGTGTCAGCAGCTTGGTAGCGGCCCAGGGATATATAGATACGCAGTATTTT. Protein: CVSSLVAAQGYIDTQYF.

A few counts support this clonotype. One end of the junction is discordant with germline, which a read error may explain. The chain is built from TRBV29-1 and TRBJ2-1; possible D gene TRBD1, 6 bases. This CDR3 spans 14 amino acids. Germline CDR1 and CDR2: SQVTM and ANQGSEA. CDR3 DNA sequence: TGCAGCGTCGGACAGTTGAGCTCCTGCAATGAGCAGTTCTTC. Translated: CSVGQLSSCNEQFF.

The genes are TRBV7-3 and TRBJ2-1, with no clear D. CDR3 size: 13 residues. The germline CDR1 and CDR2 sequences are SGHTA and FQGTGA. The V end lost 2 bases, the J end lost 6 bases, and 8 bases lay between the germline ends. The chain's CDR3 is CASSLQRTNEQFF. The CDR3 region has the DNA TGTGCCAGCAGCTTACAAAGAACCAATGAGCAGTTCTTC.

As for this clonotype: One base away lies a much larger clone, so this may be a sequencing read error. The chain recombines TRBV6-2 or TRBV6-3 with TRBJ1-1; D gene unclear. Germline CDR1 is MNHEY and CDR2 is SVGEGT. This CDR3 has 12 amino acids. The CDR3 protein is CASSDRNAEAFF. The CDR3 DNA reads TGTGCCAGCAGTGACCGGAACGCTGAAGCTTTCTTT.

The CDR3 DNA is TGTGCCAACTGTTACACGAGTAGCGGGAGGGCCGGAGAGACCCAGTACTTC. Translated, it gives CANCYTSSGRAGETQYF. The V and J genes are TRBV6-6 and TRBJ2-5; 11 nucleotides align to TRBD2. The CDR3 loop spans 17 amino acids. Germline-derived CDR1 and CDR2 are MNHNY and SVGAGI (reference sequence). V shed 10 bases and J 4 bases; nucleotides not matched to a gene: 17.

On this clonotype: Compared with germline, one end of the junction differs, possibly owing to a read error. The chain is built from TRBV29-1 and TRBJ1-1, with 7 bases identical to TRBD1. Germline-derived CDR1 and CDR2 are SQVTM and ANQGSEA. The CDR3 sequence is 15 residues long. Here the CDR3 DNA reads TGCAGCGTTAAGCGAGACAGGGATTTGAACACTGAAGCTTTATTT. Amino acids: CSVKRDRDLNTEALF.

The chain links TRBV6-5 to TRBJ1-5; D gene ambiguous. The CDR3 runs 15 residues. Germline V gives CDR1 MNHEY, CDR2 SVGAGI. V lost 8 bases and J lost 0, with 14 bases in between. For the CDR3, the DNA is TGTGCCAGCTGGGTGAACAGAAATAGCAATCAGCCCCAGCATTTT. Translation: CASWVNRNSNQPQHF.

V and J are TRBV12-3 or TRBV12-4 and TRBJ1-4, with D perhaps TRBD1 (6 bases). The ends were cut back, 9 bases at V and 7 bases at J, with 15 bases in the middle. The CDR3 is made up of 13 amino acids. DNA of the CDR3: TGTGCCAGGACCAGGGGCTGTGGTGAAAAACTGTTTTTT. It specifies CARTRGCGEKLFF.

The chain has TRBV11-2 and TRBJ2-7; 8 bases align to TRBD1. Unmatched junction bases numbered 3, after V lost 0 bases and J lost 2 bases. This CDR3 region has 15 residues. Germline V CDR1 and CDR2: SGHAT, FQNNGV. CDR3: CASSLETGATYEQYF. CDR3 in DNA: TGTGCCAGCAGCTTAGAGACAGGGGCAACCTACGAGCAGTACTTC.

As regards this clonotype: A junction boundary mismatches the germline segment, possibly from a read error. The V call is TRBV6-2 or TRBV6-3, the J call TRBJ2-1, with a tentative D call TRBD2 (5 bases). Germline CDR1 is MNHEY and CDR2 is SVGEGT. The CDR3 contains 15 residues. For the CDR3, the DNA is TGTGCCAGTAGTCTTCATCGCCCGGGATACAATGTGCAGTTCTTC. This translates into CASSLHRPGYNVQFF.

The V gene is TRBV30, the J gene TRBJ2-7; TRBD1 or TRBD2 may be the D gene (5 bases each). Germline loops: CDR1 GTSNPN, CDR2 SVGIG (reference sequence). V gave up 1 base and J gave up 9 bases, with 10 bases separating them. The length of the CDR3 is 11 residues. The CDR3 reads CAWSEARGQYF. CDR3 nucleotides: TGTGCCTGGAGTGAAGCGAGGGGGCAGTACTTC.

About this clonotype: Germline is not matched at one junction end, which may reflect a read error. V usage is TRBV12-3 or TRBV12-4 and J usage is TRBJ2-7, with D possibly TRBD2 on 5 matching bases. The CDR3 runs to 12 residues. The CDR3 bases are TGTGCCGGCAGTCTACTAGACTACGAGCAGTACTTC. It translates to CAGSLLDYEQYF.

This clonotype has a count of ten or more. The chain is built from TRBV5-6 and TRBJ2-3, with 7 bases matching TRBD2. Germline V gene lookup returns CDR1 SGHDT and CDR2 YYEEEE. The CDR3 covers 14 residues. J was trimmed by 4 bases and V by 0 bases; bases with no gene match: 2. CDR3 DNA sequence: TGTGCCAGCAGCTTGGTACGGGGGGCAGATACGCAGTATTTT. It yields the protein CASSLVRGADTQYF.

To note about this clonotype: A read error may be the cause here, since a much bigger clone is one base away. V usage is TRBV20-1 and J usage is TRBJ2-2; TRBD1 aligns across 11 bases. The CDR3 has 13 residues. Germline lookup yields CDR1 DFQATT and CDR2 SNEGSKA (reference sequence). In DNA form, the CDR3 reads TGCAGTGCCCCAAGGACAGGGGGCGGGAAGCTGTTTTTT. It specifies CSAPRTGGGKLFF.

A remark on this clonotype: At one end the junction does not follow the germline gene, possibly because of a read error. The chain couples TRBV20-1 to TRBJ2-5, with D possibly matching TRBD1 (5 bases). The CDR3 is 13 amino acids. Germline V gives CDR1 DFQATT, CDR2 SNEGSKA (reference sequence). The CDR3 bases are TGCAGTGCTAGAGTGGCAGGGAAAGAGATCCAGTACTTC. Protein: CSARVAGKEIQYF.

A remark on this clonotype: The junction departs from the called germline gene at one end, perhaps through a read error. The chain uses TRBV11-3 and TRBJ2-1; 10 positions agree with TRBD2. Germline CDR1 and CDR2: SGHNT and YENEEA. The CDR3 extends over 16 amino acids. The DNA of the CDR3 is TGTGCTAGCAACTTGATTAGCGGGGGGAGACACAATGAGCAGTTCTTC. This sequence encodes CASNLISGGRHNEQFF.

Comments on this clonotype: Being one base from a much bigger clone, this may be a read error. This rearrangement joins TRBV4-3 to TRBJ1-6, with D unclear. This CDR3 is 14 amino acids long. Germline V gene lookup returns CDR1 LGHNA and CDR2 YSLEER. The CDR3 sequence is CASNQDPTESPLHF. The CDR3 DNA reads TGCGCCAGCAACCAAGATCCCACGGAGTCACCCCTCCACTTT.

Concerning this clonotype: This may come from a read error, since a much larger clone is one base off. The chain uses TRBV4-1 and TRBJ1-1; 7 positions match TRBD1. Losses at the gene ends were 4 bases for V and 4 bases for J; bases not matched to a gene: 9. Germline V CDR1 and CDR2: MGHRA, YSYEKL. This CDR3 is built from 15 residues. The CDR3 DNA is TGCGCCAGCAGCCCCCGAGGACAGGTAGCCACTGAAGCTTTCTTT. Translation: CASSPRGQVATEAFF.

Concerning this clonotype itself: A much larger clone differs from this one at a single base, so this may be a read error. The rearrangement links TRBV6-1 to TRBJ2-7, with no clear D. The V gene's germline CDR1 is MNHNS and CDR2 SASEGT. V lost 7 bases to trimming and J lost 0 bases, with 16 bases between them. The CDR3 runs 15 residues. CDR3 coding DNA: TGTGCCAGCATTCCACGACTGGGTGTCTCCTACGAGCAGTACTTC. Translating gives CASIPRLGVSYEQYF.

This clonotype was detected ten times or more. This chain joins TRBV5-6 and TRBJ1-5; no reliable D call. The V gene's germline CDR1 is SGHDT and CDR2 YYEEEE. Trimming shortened V by 4 bases and J by 5 bases, and 7 bases separated the two germline ends. The CDR3 runs to 12 residues. Here the CDR3 reads CASSTGYQPQHF. The CDR3 DNA is TGTGCCAGCAGCACGGGGTATCAGCCCCAGCATTTT.

The chain joins TRBV6-1 to TRBJ1-5; D is possibly TRBD1 (5 bases). Germline values: CDR1 MNHNS, CDR2 SASEGT. V lost 1 base, J lost 4 bases, and 11 bases lay in between. The CDR3 runs 15 residues. In DNA form, the CDR3 reads TGTGCCAGCAGTGAAGTCGGGGGGTCGAATCAGCCCCAGCATTTT. It specifies CASSEVGGSNQPQHF.

Comments on this clonotype: This clone may be a read error of a much larger clone one base away. The chain links TRBV29-1 to TRBJ1-4; D unclear. The V end was cut by 1 base, the J end by 7 bases, with 13 bases between. CDR3 length: 14 amino acids. CDR1 SQVTM and CDR2 ANQGSEA come from the germline V gene. The CDR3 nucleotides are TGCAGCGTTGAAGGGAGAAGCATAGGTGAAAAACTGTTTTTT. This encodes CSVEGRSIGEKLFF.

V and J are TRBV11-2 and TRBJ2-3; D call uncertain. The CDR3 has 12 residues. The V gene's germline CDR1 is SGHAT and CDR2 FQNNGV. Here the CDR3 DNA reads TGTACCAACAGCCGTATCCAAACGATGGGGTATTTT. Translation gives CTNSRIQTMGYF.

As regards this clonotype: A junction end diverges from the germline sequence, so it may reflect a read error. The genes are TRBV29-1 and TRBJ2-1, with D possibly TRBD1 on 5 matching bases. The CDR3 consists of 13 residues. Germline-derived CDR1 and CDR2 are SQVTM and ANQGSEA. CDR3 bases: TGCAGCGCTGAAAGGGGCAGCTCGAATGAACAGTTCTTC. Its protein product is CSAERGSSNEQFF.